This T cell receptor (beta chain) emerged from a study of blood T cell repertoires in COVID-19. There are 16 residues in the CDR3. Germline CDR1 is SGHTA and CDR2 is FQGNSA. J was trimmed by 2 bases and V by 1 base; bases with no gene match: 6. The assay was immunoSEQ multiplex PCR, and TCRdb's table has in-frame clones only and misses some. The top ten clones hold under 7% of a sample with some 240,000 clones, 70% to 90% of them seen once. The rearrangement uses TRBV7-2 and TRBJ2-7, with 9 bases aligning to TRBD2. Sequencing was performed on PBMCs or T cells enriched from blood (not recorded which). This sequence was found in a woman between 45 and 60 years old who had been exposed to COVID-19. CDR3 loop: CASSLDGGGVPYEQYF. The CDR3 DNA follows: TGTGCCAGCAGCTTAGATGGCGGGGGGGTGCCCTACGAGCAGTACTTC.